The next 32 T cell receptor beta chains were all read from a single sample in a study of vaccination and CD4 T cells after COVID-19. This sample's treatment: approximately nine-day PBMC culture with coronavirus spike peptide pools or control peptides (ViraFEST assay). No antigen is known for these receptors. Sequencing of cultured CD4+ T cell DNA used the Oncomine TCR Beta short-read assay. One entry per CDR3 protein, called by TCRdb with MiXCR from the PCR reads. The sample carries 9,500 or so distinct CDR3 sequences, 30% recorded once. Sample: CD4+ T cells from blood, cultured in vitro, taken after SARS-CoV-2 vaccination. All receptors come from a human donor who had recovered from COVID-19.

The chain uses TRBV6-1 and TRBJ1-3; TRBD1 matches at 7 bases. The length of the CDR3 is 17 residues. J lost 0 bases, V lost 6 bases, and 11 bases had no gene match. Germline loops: CDR1 MNHNS, CDR2 SASEGT. The CDR3 nucleotides are TGTGCCAGCAGGGGGACAGTCGGAACGGGCTCTGGAAACACCATATATTTT. Residues: CASRGTVGTGSGNTIYF.

In this sample, this clonotype turned up a few times. The chain has TRBV25-1 and TRBJ2-4, with 7 positions matching TRBD1. The germline V gene has CDR1 MGHDK and CDR2 SYGVNS. The V and J ends lost 5 bases and 6 bases, in that order; junction bases with no gene match: 4. This CDR3 region has 13 residues. The CDR3 DNA reads as TGTGCCAGCAGTTCAGGGGGTGGAAACATTCAGTACTTC. Residues: CASSSGGGNIQYF. The entire variable domain, with the rest obtained from reference TRBV25-1 and TRBJ2-4, is as follows: EADIYQTPRYLVIGTGKKITLECSQTMGHDKMYWYQQDPGMELHLIHYSYGVNSTEKGDLSSESTVSRIRTEHFPLTLESARPSHTSQYLCASSSGGGNIQYFGAGTRLSVL.

By its share, this clonotype is large (0.1 to 1%). The chain has TRBV20-1 and TRBJ1-4, with D tentatively TRBD1 (6 bases). Germline CDR1 is DFQATT and CDR2 is SNEGSKA (reference sequence). The CDR3 contains 15 residues. Trimming removed 5 bases at V and 4 bases at J, with 17 bases between. CDR3 bases: TGCAGTGCTTTACGAACGACAGGAGTTAATGAAAAACTGTTTTTT. This sequence encodes CSALRTTGVNEKLFF.

Only a few counts were recorded for this clonotype. This CDR3 reads CASSLMGSTDTQYF. The CDR3 coding sequence is TGTGCCAGCAGCTTAATGGGAAGCACAGATACGCAGTATTTT. J is TRBJ2-3 and V is TRBV7-9, with D unclear. Germline V gene lookup returns CDR1 SEHNR and CDR2 FQNEAQ (reference sequence). CDR3 length: 14 residues. Trimming took 2 bases from V and 0 from J, leaving 6 bases between them. The whole variable domain, remainder taken from reference TRBV7-9 and TRBJ2-3, is DTGVSQNPRHKITKRGQNVTFRCDPISEHNRLYWYRQTLGQGPEFLTYFQNEAQLEKSRLLSDRFSAERPKGSFSTLEIQRTEQGDSAMYLCASSLMGSTDTQYFGPGTRLTVL.

V and J are TRBV28 and TRBJ1-6; possible D gene TRBD1, 6 bases. The germline CDR1 and CDR2 sequences are MDHEN and SYDVKM. This CDR3 has 16 residues. Between the trimmed V and J ends, which lost 1 base and 7 bases, there was a span of 14 bases. The CDR3 reads CASSLYRAIRNSPLHF. CDR3 in DNA: TGTGCCAGCAGTTTATACAGGGCCATCCGGAATTCACCCCTCCACTTT.

V and J are TRBV28 and TRBJ2-4; the D is unclear. CDR1 and CDR2 (germline): MDHEN, SYDVKM. V lost 7 bases, J lost 0 bases, and 7 bases lay in between. The CDR3 consists of 13 residues. The DNA of the CDR3 is TGTGCCAGCAACTGGGGAGCCAAAAACATTCAGTACTTC. Its translation is CASNWGAKNIQYF.

The sample holds one count of this clonotype. This chain links TRBV28 with TRBJ1-5, with 7 bases identical to TRBD1. V was clipped by 6 bases and J by 1 base; unmatched bases: 12. The CDR3 contains 17 residues. Germline V lookup: CDR1 MDHEN, CDR2 SYDVKM. The CDR3 here is CASRKTRTRGSNQPQHF. The CDR3 DNA reads as TGTGCCAGCAGAAAGACCAGGACCAGGGGGAGCAATCAGCCCCAGCATTTT.

The J gene is TRBJ1-1, the V gene TRBV6-5; 8 nucleotides agree with TRBD1. Germline V gives CDR1 MNHEY, CDR2 SVGAGI. The CDR3 has 14 amino acids. J gave up 6 bases and V 2 bases, and 5 bases lay outside the gene matches. CDR3 nucleotides: TGTGCCAGCAGTTACCGACAGGGGCATGCTGAAGCTTTCTTT. This sequence encodes CASSYRQGHAEAFF.

The chain employs TRBV7-9 and TRBJ1-4; TRBD1 aligns across 10 bases. Per germline, CDR1 SEHNR and CDR2 FQNEAQ (reference sequence). V lost 5 bases, J lost 8 bases, and 8 bases stayed unmatched. The CDR3 runs 15 residues. As DNA, the CDR3 is TGTGCCAGCAGCCCAAGACAGGGGGCGCTGGAAAAACTGTTTTTT. Protein sequence: CASSPRQGALEKLFF.

This clonotype was found a few times. The chain is built from TRBV6-1 and TRBJ2-1, with 7 bases matching TRBD1. The CDR3 length is 16 residues. V was pared by 0 bases and J by 2 bases, with 4 bases of the junction left unmatched. Germline loops: CDR1 MNHNS, CDR2 SASEGT. DNA of the CDR3: TGTGCCAGCAGTGAAGCTTTCCAGGGGGCCTACAATGAGCAGTTCTTC. Amino acids: CASSEAFQGAYNEQFF.

This clonotype was seen a few times. J is TRBJ2-2 and V is TRBV19; 15 nucleotides match TRBD2. After removal of 5 bases from V and 6 bases from J, the junction contained 16 bases not matched to a gene. The germline V gene has CDR1 LNHDA and CDR2 SQIVND (reference sequence). The CDR3 consists of 20 residues. The CDR3 DNA reads as TGTGCCAGTAGTTCTCTGGGACTAGCGGGAGGCCAGATAGGGTCCGGGGAGCTGTTTTTT. It yields the protein CASSSLGLAGGQIGSGELFF.

This clonotype was counted between two and nine times. The V call is TRBV11-3, the J call TRBJ1-5; D unresolved. Germline V gene data show CDR1 as SGHNT and CDR2 as YENEEA. The length of the CDR3 is 11 residues. The V end lost 5 bases, the J end lost 5 bases, and 4 bases lay between the germline ends. CDR3 nucleotide sequence: TGTGCCAGCAGCAATGATCAGCCCCAGCATTTT. It translates to CASSNDQPQHF.

This clonotype has a handful of counts. V usage is TRBV6-1 and J usage is TRBJ1-2; TRBD1 aligns across 7 bases. The CDR3 is 12 residues long. CDR1 is MNHNS, CDR2 SASEGT, per germline. V lost 4 bases, J lost 8 bases, and 4 bases stayed unmatched. The CDR3 region is CASSGQGRGYTF. In DNA form, the CDR3 reads TGTGCCAGCAGTGGACAGGGAAGGGGCTACACCTTC.

This clonotype was observed a few times. The V call is TRBV7-2, the J call TRBJ2-7; D unclear. The CDR3 extends over 12 amino acids. Germline CDR1 SGHTA, CDR2 FQGNSA. Trimming stripped 8 bases from V and 0 bases from J, with 8 bases between. The CDR3 here is CASRQFSYEQYF. As DNA, the CDR3 is TGTGCCAGCCGTCAATTCTCCTACGAGCAGTACTTC.

CDR3 coding DNA: TGTGCCAGCAGGTCTGACAGGGGATACTTCTACGAGCAGTACTTC. Protein: CASRSDRGYFYEQYF. The gene calls are TRBV6-2 or TRBV6-3 and TRBJ2-7; 8 nucleotides agree with TRBD1. Trimming removed 6 bases from V and 3 bases from J; junction bases left unmatched: 10. This CDR3 has 15 residues. Germline assignment: CDR1 MNHEY and CDR2 SVGEGT.

There are a few counts of this clonotype. The chain uses TRBV20-1 and TRBJ2-1; possibly TRBD1 or TRBD2 for D (5 bases each). Trimming removed 0 bases at V and 8 bases at J, with 5 bases between. The CDR3 runs to 11 residues. The V gene's germline CDR1 is DFQATT and CDR2 SNEGSKA (reference sequence). In nucleotides, the CDR3 is TGCAGTGCTAGAGAGGGGGATGAGCAGTTCTTC. Residues: CSAREGDEQFF.

J is TRBJ2-7 and V is TRBV28, with a tentative D call TRBD1 (6 bases). In germline, CDR1 is MDHEN, CDR2 SYDVKM. CDR3 length equals 14 residues. Trimming took 6 bases from V and 0 from J, leaving 12 bases between them. CDR3 amino acids: CASSPSRGSYEQYF. The DNA for the CDR3 is TGTGCCAGCAGCCCTTCCAGGGGCTCCTACGAGCAGTACTTC.

The rearrangement joins TRBV18 to TRBJ2-3; maybe TRBD1 (6 bases). CDR1 is KGHSH and CDR2 is LQKENI in the germline V gene. The CDR3 contains 15 residues. V was clipped by 3 bases and J by 2 bases, with 12 bases between them. This CDR3 is CASSPEDSPTDTQYF. The CDR3 DNA reads as TGTGCCAGCTCACCGGAGGACAGCCCCACAGATACGCAGTATTTT. Complete variable domain (other parts from reference TRBV18 and TRBJ2-3): NAGVMQNPRHLVRRRGQEARLRCSPMKGHSHVYWYRQLPEEGLKFMVYLQKENIIDESGMPKERFSAEFPKEGPSILRIQQVVRGDSAAYFCASSPEDSPTDTQYFGPGTRLTVL.

In its sample, this clonotype is medium-sized. The chain links TRBV6-1 to TRBJ1-3; tentatively, D is TRBD1 (6 bases). The CDR3 covers 14 residues. CDR1 and CDR2 from the germline V gene are MNHNS and SASEGT. Trimming took off 5 bases at V and 0 bases at J, with 8 bases between the two ends. The DNA of the CDR3 is TGTGCCAGCAGTACGGGGGCCTCTGGAAACACCATATATTTT. This translates into CASSTGASGNTIYF.

Only a few counts were recorded for this clonotype. This chain joins TRBV6-1 and TRBJ2-7; 7 bases align to TRBD1. V was clipped by 3 bases and J by 5 bases; unmatched bases: 7. The CDR3 covers 14 residues. Germline values: CDR1 MNHNS, CDR2 SASEGT. CDR3 loop: CASSDKGGIDEQYF. The CDR3 nucleotides read TGTGCCAGCAGTGATAAAGGGGGCATCGACGAGCAGTACTTC.

This chain connects TRBV28 to TRBJ1-5; weak D call: TRBD1 (5 bases). This CDR3 comprises 15 residues. The germline gives CDR1 MDHEN, CDR2 SYDVKM. V was shortened by 2 bases and J by 2 bases, with 10 bases between the two germline ends. Written as DNA, the CDR3 is TGTGCCAGCAGTTTAGGGGGTTTCGGCAATCAGCCCCAGCATTTT. Its translation: CASSLGGFGNQPQHF.

This clonotype was seen only a few times. V and J are TRBV10-2 and TRBJ2-2; D may be TRBD1 (6 bases). The CDR3 has 17 amino acids. With 4 bases removed from V and 0 bases from J, the gap between germline ends came to 15 bases. Germline CDR1 reads WSHSY; CDR2 reads SAAADI. This CDR3 is CASSVGWGTPNTGELFF. The CDR3 DNA reads as TGCGCCAGCAGTGTAGGCTGGGGGACACCGAACACCGGGGAGCTGTTTTTT.

The chain couples TRBV27 to TRBJ2-2; TRBD2 matches at 7 bases. This CDR3 contains 17 residues. V was pared by 6 bases and J by 4 bases, with 14 bases of the junction left unmatched. The germline gives CDR1 MNHEY, CDR2 SMNVEV (reference sequence). As DNA, the CDR3 is TGTGCCAGCAGCCCCCTGGACAAAGCGGGATTCACCGGGGAGCTGTTTTTT. It is translated as CASSPLDKAGFTGELFF.

The chain joins TRBV19 to TRBJ1-1; no clear D. Deletions cut 5 bases from V and 2 bases from J, with 9 bases between. CDR1 and CDR2 from the germline V gene are LNHDA and SQIVND (reference sequence). The length of the CDR3 is 13 residues. This chain's CDR3 is CASSARGNTEAFF. DNA for the CDR3: TGTGCCAGTAGTGCCCGAGGTAACACTGAAGCTTTCTTT. Full variable domain (outside the CDR3, taken from reference TRBV19 and TRBJ1-1): DGGITQSPKYLFRKEGQNVTLSCEQNLNHDAMYWYRQDPGQGLRLIYYSQIVNDFQKGDIAEGYSVSREKKESFPLTVTSAQKNPTAFYLCASSARGNTEAFFGQGTRLTVV.

This clonotype was observed a few times. The J gene is TRBJ2-5, the V gene TRBV20-1; TRBD1 matches at 7 bases. The V segment lost 2 bases and the J segment 3 bases; nucleotides outside the gene matches: 6. Per the germline V gene, CDR1 is DFQATT and CDR2 is SNEGSKA (reference sequence). The CDR3 runs 14 residues. The CDR3 DNA sequence: TGCAGTGCTAGAAGGGGGCTGGTTGAAGAGACCCAGTACTTC. It is translated as CSARRGLVEETQYF.

Only a few counts were recorded for this clonotype. This chain connects TRBV27 to TRBJ1-1; TRBD1 might be the D (6 bases). The CDR3 is 15 residues long. Germline V CDR1 and CDR2: MNHEY, SMNVEV (reference sequence). V gave up 6 bases and J gave up 1 base, with 15 bases separating them. As DNA, the CDR3 is TGTGCCAGCAGCTTCGGCGTCAGGGGGAACACTGAAGCTTTCTTT. It encodes CASSFGVRGNTEAFF.

The gene calls are TRBV10-2 and TRBJ2-1, with D unclear. Germline V gene sequence: CDR1 WSHSY, CDR2 SAAADI. This CDR3 region has 10 residues. Trimming cost V 6 bases and J 5 bases, with 2 bases left between them. CDR3 bases: TGCGCCAGCAGAGACAATGAGCAGTTCTTC. It encodes CASRDNEQFF.

CDR3 in amino acids: CASRFSGVAIGYTF. CDR3 nucleotides: TGTGCCAGCAGATTTTCAGGGGTCGCAATCGGCTACACCTTC. This chain connects TRBV11-2 to TRBJ1-2; D perhaps matches TRBD1 (6 bases). The V end lost 6 bases, the J end lost 8 bases, and 19 bases lay between the germline ends. The V gene's germline CDR1 is SGHAT and CDR2 FQNNGV. This CDR3 spans 14 amino acids.

This CDR3 reads CATSRVEGTNTEAFF. For the CDR3, the DNA is TGTGCCACCAGCCGAGTAGAGGGGACGAACACTGAAGCTTTCTTT. The chain is built from TRBV15 and TRBJ1-1; a possible D gene is TRBD1 (5 bases). V was cut by 5 bases and J by 1 base, with 14 bases left in between. Germline CDR1 LNHNV, CDR2 YYDKDF (reference sequence). This CDR3 has 15 residues.

In this sample, this clonotype turned up a few times. The V call is TRBV20-1, the J call TRBJ2-7, with 13 bases that match TRBD2. The trim removed 0 bases at V and 6 bases at J, leaving 5 bases unmatched. The CDR3 is 15 residues long. The germline V gene has CDR1 DFQATT and CDR2 SNEGSKA (reference sequence). The CDR3 sequence is CSARDLRLAGGEQYF. The CDR3 DNA follows: TGCAGTGCTAGAGATCTGCGACTAGCGGGAGGCGAGCAGTACTTC.

By share, this clonotype ranks as medium-sized. This chain links TRBV5-4 with TRBJ1-2; TRBD1 might be the D (6 bases). This CDR3 has 15 residues. Germline CDR1 reads SGHNT; CDR2 reads YYREEE (reference sequence). The V end lost 2 bases, the J end lost 4 bases, and 15 bases lay between the germline ends. The CDR3 DNA is TGTGCCAGCAGCTTCTCACAGGGACGGGGCTATGGCTACACCTTC. It encodes CASSFSQGRGYGYTF.

There are a few counts of this clonotype. The chain recombines TRBV7-2 with TRBJ2-7, with TRBD1 matching 8 bases. The germline CDR1 and CDR2 sequences are SGHTA and FQGNSA. Germline trimming cut 6 bases from V and 2 bases from J; bases unmatched to any gene: 3. This CDR3 is 13 amino acids long. The CDR3 nucleotides read TGTGCCAGCAGTCGGACAGGGCCCTACGAGCAGTACTTC. This codes for CASSRTGPYEQYF. Full variable domain (missing parts from reference TRBV7-2 and TRBJ2-7): GAGVSQSPSNKVTEKGKDVELRCDPISGHTALYWYRQSLGQGLEFLIYFQGNSAPDKSGLPSDRFSAERTGGSVSTLTIQRTQQEDSAVYLCASSRTGPYEQYFGPGTRLTVT.